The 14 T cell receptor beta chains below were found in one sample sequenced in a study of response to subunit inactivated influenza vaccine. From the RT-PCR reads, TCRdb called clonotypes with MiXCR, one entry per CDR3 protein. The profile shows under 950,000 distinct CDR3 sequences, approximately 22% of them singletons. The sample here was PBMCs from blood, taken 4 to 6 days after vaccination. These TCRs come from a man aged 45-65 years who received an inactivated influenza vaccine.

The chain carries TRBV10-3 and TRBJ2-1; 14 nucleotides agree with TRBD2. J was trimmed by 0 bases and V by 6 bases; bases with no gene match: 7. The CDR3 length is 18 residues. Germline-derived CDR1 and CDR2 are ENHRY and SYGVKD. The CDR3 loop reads CAIRPGLAGVPSYNEQFF. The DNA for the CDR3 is TGTGCCATCAGGCCGGGACTAGCGGGAGTCCCCTCCTACAATGAGCAGTTCTTC.

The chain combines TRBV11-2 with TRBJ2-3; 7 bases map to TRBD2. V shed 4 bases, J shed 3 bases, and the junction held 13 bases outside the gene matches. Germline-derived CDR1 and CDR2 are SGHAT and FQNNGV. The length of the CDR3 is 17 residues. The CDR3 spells CASSSLPPGRDTDTQYF. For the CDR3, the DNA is TGTGCCAGCAGCTCACTACCCCCAGGGAGGGATACAGATACGCAGTATTTT.

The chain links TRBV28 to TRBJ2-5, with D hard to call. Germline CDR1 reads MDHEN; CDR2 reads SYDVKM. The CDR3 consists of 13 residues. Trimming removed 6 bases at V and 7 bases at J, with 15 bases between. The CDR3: CASSPAILRTQYF. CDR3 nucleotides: TGTGCCAGCAGCCCTGCGATCCTTCGGACCCAGTACTTC.

CDR3: CASSQVPWTPNTGELFF. CDR3 nucleotide sequence: TGTGCCAGCAGCCAAGTGCCATGGACACCGAACACCGGGGAGCTGTTTTTT. The rearrangement joins TRBV14 to TRBJ2-2, with a possible D match to TRBD1 (5 bases). Trimming shortened V by 1 base and J by 0 bases, and 12 bases separated the two germline ends. There are 17 residues in the CDR3. Germline V lookup: CDR1 SGHDN, CDR2 FVKESK.

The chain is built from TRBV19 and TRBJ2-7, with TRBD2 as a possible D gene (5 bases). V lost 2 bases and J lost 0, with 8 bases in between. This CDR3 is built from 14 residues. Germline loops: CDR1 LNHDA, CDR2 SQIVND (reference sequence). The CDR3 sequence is CASSIKRYSYEQYF. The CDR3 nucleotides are TGTGCCAGTAGTATAAAGCGGTACTCCTACGAGCAGTACTTC.

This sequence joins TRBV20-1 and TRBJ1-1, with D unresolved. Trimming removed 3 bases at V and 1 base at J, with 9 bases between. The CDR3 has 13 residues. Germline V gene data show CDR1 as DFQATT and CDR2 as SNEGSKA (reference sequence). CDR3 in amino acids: CSASSHQNTEAFF. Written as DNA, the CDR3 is TGCAGTGCTAGCAGTCACCAGAACACTGAAGCTTTCTTT.

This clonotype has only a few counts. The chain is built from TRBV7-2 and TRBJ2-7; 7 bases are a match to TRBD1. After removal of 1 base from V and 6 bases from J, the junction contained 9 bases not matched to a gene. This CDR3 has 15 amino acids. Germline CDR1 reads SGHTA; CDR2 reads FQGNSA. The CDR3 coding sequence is TGTGCCAGCAGCTTAGAGGGGGCAAAAGCGACCGAGCAGTACTTC. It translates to CASSLEGAKATEQYF.

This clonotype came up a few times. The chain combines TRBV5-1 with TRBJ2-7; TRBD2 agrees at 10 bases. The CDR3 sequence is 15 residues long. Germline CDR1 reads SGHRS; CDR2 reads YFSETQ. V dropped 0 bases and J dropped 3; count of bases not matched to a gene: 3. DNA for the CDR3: TGCGCCAGCAGCTTGGTAGCGGGGGGTGTCTACGAGCAGTACTTC. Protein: CASSLVAGGVYEQYF. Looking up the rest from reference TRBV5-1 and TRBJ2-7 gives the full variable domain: KAGVTQTPRYLIKTRGQQVTLSCSPISGHRSVSWYQQTPGQGLQFLFEYFSETQRNKGNFPGRFSGRQFSNSRSEMNVSTLELGDSALYLCASSLVAGGVYEQYFGPGTRLTVT.

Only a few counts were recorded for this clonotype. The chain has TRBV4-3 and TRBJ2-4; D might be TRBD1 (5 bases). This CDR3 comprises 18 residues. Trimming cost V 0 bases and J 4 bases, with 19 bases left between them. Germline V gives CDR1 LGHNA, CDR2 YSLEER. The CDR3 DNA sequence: TGCGCCAGCAGCCAAGAGTTGTTAGGGGTCCTTTTGAAAAACATTCAGTACTTC. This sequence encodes CASSQELLGVLLKNIQYF.

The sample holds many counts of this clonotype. CDR3 protein: CSAGTAQETQYF. The CDR3 DNA reads TGCAGCGCCGGGACAGCACAAGAGACCCAGTACTTC. The chain uses TRBV29-1 and TRBJ2-5; 7 nucleotides line up with TRBD1. The trim removed 7 bases at V and 2 bases at J, leaving 4 bases unmatched. The CDR3 length is 12 residues. Germline V CDR1 and CDR2: SQVTM, ANQGSEA.

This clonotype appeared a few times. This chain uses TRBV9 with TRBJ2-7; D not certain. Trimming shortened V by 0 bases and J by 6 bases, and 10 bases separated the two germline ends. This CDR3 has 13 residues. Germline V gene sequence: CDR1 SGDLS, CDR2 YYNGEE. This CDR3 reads CASSVGYGAEQYF. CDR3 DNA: TGTGCCAGCAGCGTAGGATATGGCGCCGAGCAGTACTTC.

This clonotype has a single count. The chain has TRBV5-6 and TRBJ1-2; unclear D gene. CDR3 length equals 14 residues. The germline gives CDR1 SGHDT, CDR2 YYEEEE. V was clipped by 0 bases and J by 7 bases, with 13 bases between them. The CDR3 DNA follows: TGTGCCAGCAGCTTGGTAAACCTTCCTTCTGGCTACACCTTC. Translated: CASSLVNLPSGYTF.

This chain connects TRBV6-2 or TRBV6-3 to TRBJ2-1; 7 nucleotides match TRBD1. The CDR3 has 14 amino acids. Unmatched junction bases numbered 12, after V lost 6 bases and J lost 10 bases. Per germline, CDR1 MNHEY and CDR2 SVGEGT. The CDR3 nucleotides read TGTGCCAGCAGCCGGACAGGCCCCCCACGGGAGCAGTTCTTC. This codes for CASSRTGPPREQFF.

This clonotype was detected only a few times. The CDR3 protein is CASRDTSGRAYEQYF. CDR3 nucleotides: TGTGCCAGCAGAGACACTAGCGGGAGGGCCTACGAGCAGTACTTC. V and J are TRBV2 and TRBJ2-7, with 13 positions matching TRBD2. Germline V CDR1 and CDR2: SNHLY, FYNNEI. V lost 6 bases, J lost 2 bases, and 4 bases stayed unmatched. The CDR3 runs to 15 residues. Full variable domain (remainder filled in from reference TRBV2 and TRBJ2-7): EPEVTQTPSHQVTQMGQEVILRCVPISNHLYFYWYRQILGQKVEFLVSFYNNEISEKSEIFDDQFSVERPDGSNFTLKIRSTKLEDSAMYFCASRDTSGRAYEQYFGPGTRLTVT.